This T cell receptor (beta chain) was captured in a study of a mutant IDH1 vaccine in newly diagnosed glioma. Across the whole study: There were approximately 62% males and roughly 38% females among treated patients, whose mean age was roughly 40 years. Study-wide findings and caveats: Among patients, around 95% showed immune responses induced by the vaccine. Changes in the top peripheral T cell clonotypes seemingly had no bearing on pseudoprogression.

Libraries were prepared by immunoSEQ multiplex PCR; TCRdb keeps only in-frame clonotypes and omits some of them. The sample shows more than 40,000 clones, approximately 78% of them seen only once. In regard to this clone: Its specificity is not known.

Time point reported: week 5, during vaccination. In every dose of vaccine, 300 ug of mutant IDH1 20-mer peptide was given alongside topical imiquimod. Germline lookup yields CDR1 LGHNA and CDR2 YSLEER. V was shortened by 0 bases and J by 4 bases, with 9 bases between the two germline ends. The CDR3 spans 15 residues. The sequence was collected from a middle-aged woman with glioma. This chain uses TRBV4-3 with TRBJ2-2; D is ambiguous. Source: PBMCs, taken from a glioma patient whose treatment included an IDH1 peptide vaccine. Here the CDR3 reads CASSQDGVSTGELFF. The CDR3 DNA reads as TGCGCCAGCAGCCAAGATGGTGTTTCCACCGGGGAGCTGTTTTTT.